These T cell receptor beta chains were read from a single sample in a study of T-cell reconstitution after alpha-beta-depleted transplantation in children. TCRdb analysed the PCR reads with MiXCR anew, one entry per CDR3 protein. The data contain around 800,000 distinct CDR3 sequences, roughly 15% of them seen just once; the ten biggest clones take up approximately 4.5%. The material sequenced was PBMCs, mostly from graft donor cells, taken 360 days after TCRalphabeta/CD19-depleted stem cell transplant. Source of these receptors: a male patient under 18 who had a stem cell transplant for acute lymphoblastic leukemia, so the T cells may come from the graft donor. Each CDR3 is given with its conserved first and last residue. The order of the fields is J gene, V gene, clone size, D gene, CDR3 protein, CDR3 DNA. D genes are given only for firm matches. Clone size is stated in some rows and not others, as once, few, many or a class when expanded.

TRBJ1-4 | TRBV12-3/TRBV12-4 | once | - | CASSFYGATNEKLFF | TGTGCCAGCAGTTTCTACGGGGCAACTAATGAAAAACTGTTTTTT
TRBJ2-1 | TRBV12-3/TRBV12-4 | - | TRBD2 | CASSSLAGGWEQFF | TGTGCCAGCAGCTCATTAGCGGGAGGGTGGGAGCAGTTCTTC
TRBJ2-4 | TRBV4-1 | few | - | CASSQHSILDSLAKNIQYF | TGCGCCAGCAGCCAACACTCTATACTGGACAGCCTAGCCAAAAACATTCAGTACTTC
TRBJ2-7 | TRBV5-1 | - | TRBD2 | CASSSDPAGGSPYEQYF | TGCGCCAGCAGCTCTGACCCAGCGGGAGGGTCACCCTACGAGCAGTACTTC
TRBJ2-2 | TRBV7-3 | few | - | CASSLTGTPVSGELFF | TGTGCCAGCAGCTTGACCGGGACACCTGTTTCCGGGGAGCTGTTTTTT
TRBJ2-3 | TRBV5-1 | - | TRBD1 | CASSFETGFDTQYF | TGCGCCAGCAGCTTCGAGACAGGGTTTGATACGCAGTATTTT
TRBJ2-7 | TRBV20-1 | many | TRBD2 | CSASGRTARRYF | TGCAGTGCAAGCGGGAGGACCGCTCGAAGGTACTTC
TRBJ1-2 | TRBV29-1 | - | - | CSVGEGSHYGYTF | TGCAGCGTTGGGGAGGGCAGCCACTATGGCTACACCTTC
TRBJ2-7 | TRBV4-2 | - | TRBD2 | CASSQVVRTSGYEQYF | TGTGCCAGCAGCCAAGTGGTACGGACTAGCGGCTACGAGCAGTACTTC
TRBJ1-2 | TRBV20-1 | - | - | CSARDLGYGYTF | TGCAGTGCTAGAGATCTGGGCTATGGCTACACCTTC
TRBJ2-5 | TRBV12-5 | - | - | CASAPGTGQTQYF | TGTGCTAGTGCGCCAGGTACCGGACAGACCCAGTACTTC
TRBJ1-1 | TRBV7-9 | few | - | CASSLAAGRDAFF | TGTGCCAGCAGCTTAGCGGCGGGACGGGATGCTTTCTTT
TRBJ2-2 | TRBV4-1 | few | - | CASSQAGVTQAGELFF | TGCGCCAGCAGCCAAGCGGGAGTAACCCAAGCCGGGGAGCTGTTTTTT
TRBJ1-2 | TRBV20-1 | - | - | CSARLNYGYTF | TGCAGTGCTAGGCTCAACTATGGCTACACCTTC
TRBJ2-7 | TRBV11-2 | - | - | CASLRGEGYEQYF | TGTGCCAGCCTAAGGGGAGAAGGCTACGAGCAGTACTTC
TRBJ1-6 | TRBV3-1 | - | - | CASSRAGGTLHF | TGTGCCAGCAGCCGGGCGGGCGGAACCCTCCACTTT
TRBJ2-2 | TRBV29-1 | - | TRBD1 | CSAVGTGGGVGELFF | TGCAGCGCTGTCGGGACAGGGGGCGGTGTCGGGGAGCTGTTTTTT
TRBJ2-3 | TRBV7-8 | few | - | CASKARSTDTQYF | TGTGCCAGCAAGGCCCGGAGCACAGATACGCAGTATTTT
TRBJ2-7 | TRBV15 | many | - | CATSINSAYEQYF | TGTGCCACCAGTATTAACTCGGCCTACGAGCAGTACTTC
TRBJ2-1 | TRBV11-2 | few | - | CASSFESFYNEQFF | TGTGCCAGCAGCTTTGAGTCCTTCTACAATGAGCAGTTCTTC
TRBJ2-1 | TRBV10-2 | - | TRBD2 | CASSEPGGPSVDEQFF | TGCGCCAGCAGTGAACCGGGAGGGCCCAGCGTCGATGAGCAGTTCTTC
TRBJ2-4 | TRBV30 | - | - | CAWTGPALAKNIQYF | TGTGCCTGGACCGGGCCAGCTCTAGCCAAAAACATTCAGTACTTC
TRBJ2-7 | TRBV29-1 | - | - | CSVEDDRRGDEQYF | TGCAGCGTTGAAGACGACCGCAGGGGGGACGAGCAGTACTTC
TRBJ1-5 | TRBV29-1 | - | - | CSVAEGFNQPQHF | TGCAGCGTTGCTGAGGGGTTCAATCAGCCCCAGCATTTT
TRBJ1-1 | TRBV27 | few | - | CASSLSILEGAFF | TGTGCCAGCAGTTTATCGATATTAGAGGGAGCTTTCTTT
TRBJ1-1 | TRBV29-1 | many | TRBD1 | CSVGTGGSTTEAFF | TGCAGCGTGGGGACAGGGGGCTCGACCACTGAAGCTTTCTTT
TRBJ2-7 | TRBV11-2 | - | TRBD1 | CAIHRGPYEQYF | TGTGCCATTCACAGGGGGCCCTACGAGCAGTACTTC
TRBJ2-2 | TRBV24-1 | - | - | CATSGYTENTGELFF | TGTGCCACCAGTGGTTACACAGAGAACACCGGGGAGCTGTTTTTT
TRBJ2-3 | TRBV2 | - | TRBD1 | CASSRDRGLDTDTQYF | TGTGCCAGCAGTAGGGACAGGGGGCTAGACACAGATACGCAGTATTTT
TRBJ2-5 | TRBV12-3/TRBV12-4 | many | - | CASSLPGQQETQYF | TGTGCCAGCAGTTTACCCGGGCAGCAAGAGACCCAGTACTTC
TRBJ1-2 | TRBV6-5 | few | - | CASRSDTLQYGYTF | TGTGCCAGCAGGTCCGACACCTTACAGTATGGCTACACCTTC
TRBJ1-5 | TRBV7-8 | few | - | CASSLEGGLGYQPQHF | TGTGCCAGCAGCTTAGAGGGCGGATTGGGTTATCAGCCCCAGCATTTT
TRBJ2-1 | TRBV7-9 | few | - | CASSLDRRSSYNEQFF | TGTGCCAGCAGCTTAGATCGCCGGAGCTCCTACAATGAGCAGTTCTTC
TRBJ1-4 | TRBV12-3/TRBV12-4 | - | - | CASADRKKTNEKLFF | TGTGCCAGCGCCGACAGGAAAAAAACTAATGAAAAACTGTTTTTT
TRBJ1-1 | TRBV4-1 | - | TRBD1 | CASSQEGTGTVNTEAFF | TGCGCCAGCAGCCAAGAGGGTACCGGGACAGTGAACACTGAAGCTTTCTTT
TRBJ1-2 | TRBV11-2 | few | TRBD1 | CASSQRQGRYYGYTF | TGTGCCAGCAGCCAGAGACAGGGGCGATACTATGGCTACACCTTC
TRBJ1-1 | TRBV5-1 | - | TRBD1 | CASSFTGGSSTEAFF | TGCGCCAGCAGCTTTACAGGGGGAAGTAGCACTGAAGCTTTCTTT
TRBJ2-1 | TRBV11-2 | - | TRBD1 | CASSQGTGGVNEQFF | TGTGCCAGCAGCCAAGGGACAGGGGGTGTTAATGAGCAGTTCTTC
TRBJ2-2 | TRBV21-1 | - | - | CASSKGENTGELFF | TGTGCCAGCAGCAAAGGGGAGAACACCGGGGAGCTGTTTTTT
TRBJ2-1 | TRBV7-3 | few | TRBD2 | CASSPPRTSTYNEQFF | TGTGCCAGCAGCCCGCCTCGGACTAGCACCTACAATGAGCAGTTCTTC
TRBJ2-1 | TRBV9 | few | - | CASSVVSREQFF | TGTGCCAGCAGCGTAGTGTCTAGGGAGCAGTTCTTC
TRBJ2-4 | TRBV3-1 | few | - | CASSLTGWLAKNIQYF | TGTGCCAGCAGCCTTACAGGGTGGCTAGCCAAAAACATTCAGTACTTC
TRBJ2-1 | TRBV5-1 | - | TRBD1 | CASAAGQGVSYNEQFF | TGCGCCAGCGCCGCGGGACAGGGGGTCTCCTACAATGAGCAGTTCTTC
TRBJ2-3 | TRBV5-1 | - | - | CASSLDYRDTQYF | TGCGCCAGCAGCTTGGATTACAGGGATACGCAGTATTTT
TRBJ2-3 | TRBV3-1 | many | - | CASSLRIRRTSTDTQYF | TGTGCCAGCAGCCTTCGCATTCGCCGTACTAGCACAGATACGCAGTATTTT
TRBJ2-7 | TRBV20-1 | few | TRBD2 | CSASPGGFGQYF | TGCAGTGCTAGTCCGGGAGGTTTTGGGCAGTACTTC
TRBJ2-7 | TRBV7-9 | - | TRBD1 | CASSLPFDTRGQGLYF | TGTGCCAGCAGCTTGCCTTTCGATACTCGGGGACAGGGCCTTTACTTC
TRBJ1-6 | TRBV21-1 | few | - | CASRRMGSSLHF | TGTGCCAGCAGGAGGATGGGGAGCTCCCTCCACTTT
TRBJ1-5 | TRBV7-9 | few | - | CASAKAGEHQPQHF | TGTGCCAGCGCCAAGGCGGGGGAGCATCAGCCCCAGCATTTT
TRBJ2-3 | TRBV29-1 | many | - | CSVAELLIAQYF | TGCAGCGTTGCTGAACTTCTTATCGCGCAGTATTTT
TRBJ2-1 | TRBV2 | - | TRBD1 | CASNPAWGQGVVNEQFF | TGTGCCAGCAATCCCGCCTGGGGACAGGGCGTGGTAAATGAGCAGTTCTTC
TRBJ2-3 | TRBV5-5 | - | TRBD2 | CASGGLAFTDTQYF | TGTGCCAGCGGGGGACTAGCGTTCACAGATACGCAGTATTTT
TRBJ2-2 | TRBV1 | - | - | CTSSQEKTSGWAGELFF | TGCACCAGCAGCCAAGAGAAAACTAGCGGTTGGGCCGGGGAGCTGTTTTTT
TRBJ2-1 | TRBV29-1 | few | - | CSVDEGGSYNEQFF | TGCAGCGTTGACGAGGGAGGTAGCTACAATGAGCAGTTCTTC
TRBJ2-3 | TRBV12-3/TRBV12-4 | few | - | CASKGALTDTQYF | TGTGCCAGCAAAGGGGCCCTCACAGATACGCAGTATTTT
TRBJ2-5 | TRBV11-2 | few | TRBD1 | CASSLVGRTGYQETQYF | TGTGCCAGCAGCTTAGTAGGGCGGACAGGGTACCAAGAGACCCAGTACTTC